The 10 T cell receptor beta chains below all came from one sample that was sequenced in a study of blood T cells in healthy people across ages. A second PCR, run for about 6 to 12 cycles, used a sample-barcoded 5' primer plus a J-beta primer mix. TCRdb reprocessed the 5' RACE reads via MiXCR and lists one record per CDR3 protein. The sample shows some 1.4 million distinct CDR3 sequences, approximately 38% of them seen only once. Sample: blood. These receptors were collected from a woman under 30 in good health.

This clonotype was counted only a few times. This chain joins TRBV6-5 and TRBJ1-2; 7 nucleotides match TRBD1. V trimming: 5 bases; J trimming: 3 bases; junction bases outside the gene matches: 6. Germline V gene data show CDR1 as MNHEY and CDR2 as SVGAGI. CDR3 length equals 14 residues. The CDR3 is CASSKRQGDYGYTF. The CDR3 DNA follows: TGTGCCAGCAGTAAGCGACAGGGCGACTATGGCTACACCTTC.

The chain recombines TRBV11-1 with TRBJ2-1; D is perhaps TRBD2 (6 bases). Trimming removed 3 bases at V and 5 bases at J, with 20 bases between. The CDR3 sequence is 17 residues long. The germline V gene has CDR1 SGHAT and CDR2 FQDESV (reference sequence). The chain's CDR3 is CASSLTSGSPINNEQFF. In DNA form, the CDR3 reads TGTGCCAGCAGCTTGACTAGTGGGAGCCCAATAAACAATGAGCAGTTCTTC. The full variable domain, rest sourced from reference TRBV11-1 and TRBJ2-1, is EAEVAQSPRYKITEKSQAVAFWCDPISGHATLYWYRQILGQGPELLVQFQDESVVDDSQLPKDRFSAERLKGVDSTLKIQPAELGDSAMYLCASSLTSGSPINNEQFFGPGTRLTVL.

In DNA, the CDR3 is TGTGCCAGCAGTTTAGGGCTAGGACAATACAATGAGCAGTTCTTC. Protein product: CASSLGLGQYNEQFF. The V and J genes are TRBV12-3 or TRBV12-4 and TRBJ2-1; tentative D call: TRBD1 (5 bases). This CDR3 has 15 amino acids. V dropped 1 base and J dropped 4 bases, with 11 bases sitting between them.

The DNA of the CDR3 is TGTGCCAGCAGCTTAGACGGGACATACACCACAGATACGCAGTATTTT. Protein: CASSLDGTYTTDTQYF. The chain combines TRBV7-2 with TRBJ2-3, with a tentative D call TRBD1 (6 bases). V was trimmed by 1 base and J by 2 bases, leaving 13 bases between them. Germline lookup yields CDR1 SGHTA and CDR2 FQGNSA. The CDR3 consists of 16 residues.

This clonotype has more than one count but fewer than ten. The CDR3 loop is CASRQQGREGYTF. CDR3 sequence (DNA): TGTGCCAGCAGACAACAGGGGCGAGAGGGCTACACCTTC. The rearrangement joins TRBV28 to TRBJ1-2; 7 nucleotides agree with TRBD1. The V segment lost 6 bases and the J segment 8 bases; nucleotides outside the gene matches: 9. The CDR3 has 13 amino acids. The germline V gene has CDR1 MDHEN and CDR2 SYDVKM.

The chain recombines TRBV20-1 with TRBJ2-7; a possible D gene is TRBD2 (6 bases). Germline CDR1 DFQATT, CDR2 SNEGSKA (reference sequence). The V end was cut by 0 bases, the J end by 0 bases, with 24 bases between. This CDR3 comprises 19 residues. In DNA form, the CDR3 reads TGCAGTGCTAGAGATCGGATGGGAGAGCGGGCCGCATACTCCTACGAGCAGTACTTC. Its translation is CSARDRMGERAAYSYEQYF.

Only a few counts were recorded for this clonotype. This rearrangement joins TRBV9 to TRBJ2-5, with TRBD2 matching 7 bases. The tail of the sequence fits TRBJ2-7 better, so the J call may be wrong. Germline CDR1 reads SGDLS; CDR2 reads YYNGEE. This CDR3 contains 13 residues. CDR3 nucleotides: TGTGCCAGCTGGGGAGGGCCCTCGATCGAGCAGTACTTC. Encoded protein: CASWGGPSIEQYF.

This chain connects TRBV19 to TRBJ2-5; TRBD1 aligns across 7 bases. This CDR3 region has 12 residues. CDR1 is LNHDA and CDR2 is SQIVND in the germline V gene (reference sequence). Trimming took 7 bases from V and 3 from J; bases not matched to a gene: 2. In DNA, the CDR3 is TGTGCCAGTAAGGACAGGAAAGAGACCCAGTACTTC. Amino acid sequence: CASKDRKETQYF.

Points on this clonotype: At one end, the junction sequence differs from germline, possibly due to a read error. As DNA, the CDR3 is TGTGCCTGCAGCTACAGCCAGAGGGAGACCCAGTACTTC. Protein sequence: CACSYSQRETQYF. V usage is TRBV7-2 and J usage is TRBJ2-5; no firm D call. The CDR3 spans 13 residues. CDR1 is SGHTA and CDR2 is FQGNSA in the germline V gene.

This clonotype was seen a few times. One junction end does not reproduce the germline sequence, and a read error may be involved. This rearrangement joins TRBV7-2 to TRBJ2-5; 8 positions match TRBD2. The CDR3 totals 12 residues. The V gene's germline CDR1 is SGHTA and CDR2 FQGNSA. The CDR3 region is CASSLGLEAQYF. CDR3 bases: TGTGCCAGCAGCTTGGGACTAGAGGCCCAGTACTTC.